The 23 T cell receptor beta chains below come from one sample, sequenced in a study of T cells of healthy individuals. MiXCR, run by TCRdb on the 5' RACE reads, gives a single entry per CDR3 protein. This sample has more than 85,000 distinct CDR3 sequences; 15% to 20% occur once, and the top ten carry 6.2%. The source is a human donor in good health.

This clonotype was seen ten or more times. V gene TRBV6-2 or TRBV6-3 combines with J gene TRBJ2-5; D gene unclear. CDR3 size: 11 residues. V dropped 6 bases and J dropped 8 bases, with 10 bases sitting between them. Germline-derived CDR1 and CDR2 are MNHEY and SVGEGT. CDR3 DNA: TGTGCCAGCAGCCCGGGCACTACCCAGTACTTC. Protein product: CASSPGTTQYF.

The V gene is TRBV18, the J gene TRBJ2-7; 8 positions match TRBD2. The trim removed 4 bases at V and 3 bases at J, leaving 5 bases unmatched. Germline CDR1 reads KGHSH; CDR2 reads LQKENI. The length of the CDR3 is 14 residues. The CDR3: CASSQGLVSYEQYF. The CDR3, as DNA: TGTGCCAGCTCACAGGGACTAGTCAGCTACGAGCAGTACTTC. The entire variable domain, with the rest obtained from reference TRBV18 and TRBJ2-7, is as follows: NAGVMQNPRHLVRRRGQEARLRCSPMKGHSHVYWYRQLPEEGLKFMVYLQKENIIDESGMPKERFSAEFPKEGPSILRIQQVVRGDSAAYFCASSQGLVSYEQYFGPGTRLTVT.

This clonotype was counted between two and nine times. V and J are TRBV18 and TRBJ2-7, with D maybe TRBD2 (5 bases). Trimming shortened V by 2 bases and J by 2 bases, and 19 bases separated the two germline ends. The CDR3 covers 17 residues. Germline CDR1 is KGHSH and CDR2 is LQKENI. The CDR3 DNA is TGTGCCAGCTCACCAAACTCAGGTAGCGCTGTTACCTACGAGCAGTACTTC. It specifies CASSPNSGSAVTYEQYF.

This clonotype occurred many times. CDR3 sequence (DNA): TGCAGTGCCCTGGGCACCAACTATGGCTACACCTTC. It codes for CSALGTNYGYTF. This sequence joins TRBV20-1 and TRBJ1-2; D remains unclear. V lost 6 bases, J lost 2 bases, and 10 bases lay in between. The CDR3 totals 12 residues. Per germline, CDR1 DFQATT and CDR2 SNEGSKA (reference sequence).

The chain carries TRBV12-5 and TRBJ2-1, with D unresolved. The V and J ends lost 5 bases and 8 bases respectively, with 10 bases between them. The CDR3 covers 12 residues. The germline V gene encodes CDR1 LGHNT and CDR2 FRNRAP. The DNA of the CDR3 is TGTGCTAGTGGTCGTGGTTGGGATGAGCAGTTCTTC. Translated, it gives CASGRGWDEQFF.

The rearrangement links TRBV7-8 to TRBJ2-2; D is ambiguous. Trimming removed 5 bases at V and 1 base at J, with 20 bases between. Looked up from germline, CDR1 is SGHVS and CDR2 is FQNEAQ. The CDR3 spans 18 residues. CDR3: CASSPWKSEVENTGELFF. The CDR3 DNA reads TGTGCCAGCAGCCCTTGGAAAAGCGAGGTGGAGAACACCGGGGAGCTGTTTTTT.

This clonotype was observed at least ten times. The CDR3 nucleotides read TGTGCCAGCAGTCCAGGGCGCAATCAGCCCCAGCATTTT. Translated, it gives CASSPGRNQPQHF. The chain carries TRBV12-3 or TRBV12-4 and TRBJ1-5, with a possible D match to TRBD1 (5 bases). Trimming shortened V by 5 bases and J by 2 bases, and 7 bases separated the two germline ends. The CDR3 covers 13 residues.

This clonotype was counted ten times or more. The DNA of the CDR3 is TGTGCCTGGGGCGAGGGGGCGGCCGGGGAGCTGTTTTTT. It encodes CAWGEGAAGELFF. The V and J genes are TRBV30 and TRBJ2-2; 7 bases are shared with TRBD1. This CDR3 has 13 amino acids. The J segment lost 6 bases and the V segment lost 5 bases, leaving 6 bases of the junction unmatched. The V gene's germline CDR1 is GTSNPN and CDR2 SVGIG (reference sequence).

This chain connects TRBV6-5 to TRBJ2-3; D not certain. CDR1 MNHEY and CDR2 SVGAGI come from the germline V gene. The CDR3 contains 14 residues. V lost 10 bases, J lost 0 bases, and 14 bases lay in between. CDR3 protein: CATGPTASTDTQYF. In DNA form, the CDR3 reads TGTGCCACTGGACCGACGGCTAGCACAGATACGCAGTATTTT.

This clonotype has ten or more counts. The V call is TRBV20-1, the J call TRBJ1-6; D is unresolved. In germline, CDR1 is DFQATT, CDR2 SNEGSKA (reference sequence). This CDR3 contains 13 residues. V was clipped by 0 bases and J by 8 bases, with 8 bases between them. The CDR3 DNA is TGCAGTGCTAGAGATCGAGGAGATTCACCCCTCCACTTT. Translated: CSARDRGDSPLHF.

The chain has TRBV6-5 and TRBJ2-5, with 10 bases identical to TRBD2. After removal of 2 bases from V and 3 bases from J, the junction contained 6 bases not matched to a gene. This CDR3 contains 16 residues. Germline-derived CDR1 and CDR2 are MNHEY and SVGAGI. The CDR3, as DNA: TGTGCCAGCAGTTACCGACCTCTAGCGGGGGAAGAGACCCAGTACTTC. As protein: CASSYRPLAGEETQYF.

J is TRBJ2-7 and V is TRBV3-1, with no clear D. The CDR3 runs 15 residues. V lost 4 bases to trimming and J lost 0 bases, with 13 bases between them. Germline lookup yields CDR1 LGHDT and CDR2 YNNKEL (reference sequence). As DNA, the CDR3 is TGTGCCAGCAGCCCGGGTGGGTCGAGCTCCTACGAGCAGTACTTC. This encodes CASSPGGSSSYEQYF.

There are many counts of this clonotype. The V gene is TRBV27, the J gene TRBJ1-4; 10 bases are a match to TRBD1. The germline gives CDR1 MNHEY, CDR2 SMNVEV (reference sequence). V shed 4 bases and J 2 bases; nucleotides not matched to a gene: 13. The CDR3 covers 19 residues. The CDR3 DNA sequence: TGTGCCAGCAGTTCACCATCCGGGACAGGGGATGTGACTAATGAAAAACTGTTTTTT. Translation gives CASSSPSGTGDVTNEKLFF.

This clonotype was counted ten times or more. The chain carries TRBV4-1 and TRBJ2-5; 7 bases map to TRBD2. V shed 0 bases, J shed 2 bases, and the junction held 9 bases outside the gene matches. CDR1 and CDR2 (germline): MGHRA, YSYEKL. CDR3 length equals 17 residues. The CDR3 is CASSQDGAGDPQETQYF. As DNA, the CDR3 is TGCGCCAGCAGCCAAGACGGCGCGGGAGACCCACAAGAGACCCAGTACTTC.

This clonotype was picked up a small number of times. DNA for the CDR3: TGTGCCAGCAGCCAAGGACACGTTTCCTACGAGCAGTACTTC. As protein: CASSQGHVSYEQYF. The chain links TRBV14 to TRBJ2-7; D gene uncertain. The V end was cut by 1 base, the J end by 1 base, with 8 bases between. The CDR3 has 14 residues. Germline V gives CDR1 SGHDN, CDR2 FVKESK.

Many counts were recorded for this clonotype. This chain connects TRBV7-9 to TRBJ2-2; 7 bases match TRBD2. CDR3 length equals 15 residues. V lost 5 bases, J lost 4 bases, and 7 bases stayed unmatched. CDR1 is SEHNR, CDR2 FQNEAQ, per germline (reference sequence). CDR3 loop: CASSPMAGVTGELFF. The CDR3 bases are TGTGCCAGCAGCCCGATGGCGGGAGTCACCGGGGAGCTGTTTTTT.

V is TRBV19 and J is TRBJ1-2; the match to TRBD1 covers 9 bases. This CDR3 comprises 15 residues. Germline CDR1 LNHDA, CDR2 SQIVND (reference sequence). Losses at the gene ends were 9 bases for V and 8 bases for J; bases not matched to a gene: 16. This chain's CDR3 is CASNNPGQGIGGYTF. The CDR3 bases are TGTGCCAGCAACAATCCGGGACAGGGAATCGGCGGCTACACCTTC.

This clonotype was detected many times. The chain recombines TRBV20-1 with TRBJ1-3; no clear D gene. V gave up 3 bases and J gave up 3 bases, with 15 bases separating them. Germline-derived CDR1 and CDR2 are DFQATT and SNEGSKA (reference sequence). This CDR3 has 15 residues. The CDR3 loop is CSARDVSWGGNTIYF. In nucleotides, the CDR3 is TGCAGTGCTAGGGACGTTTCCTGGGGTGGAAACACCATATATTTT.

This chain joins TRBV6-5 and TRBJ2-3; D is uncertain. Between the trimmed V and J ends, which lost 0 bases and 3 bases, there was a span of 7 bases. From germline, CDR1 is MNHEY and CDR2 SVGAGI. The CDR3 totals 14 residues. CDR3: CASSYSVPTDTQYF. The CDR3 DNA reads as TGTGCCAGCAGTTACTCGGTACCTACAGATACGCAGTATTTT.

This clonotype was found a few times. The J gene is TRBJ2-3, the V gene TRBV18; D remains ambiguous. The CDR3 spans 16 residues. The germline V and J ends were trimmed by 5 bases and 3 bases, with 18 bases remaining between them. Germline V CDR1 and CDR2: KGHSH, LQKENI. The CDR3 loop reads CASSAPLSAYTDTQYF. In nucleotides, the CDR3 is TGTGCCAGCTCAGCGCCCCTGAGCGCCTATACAGATACGCAGTATTTT.

This clonotype was detected a few times. The chain combines TRBV11-2 with TRBJ1-1, with TRBD1 matching over 7 bases. V shed 0 bases, J shed 7 bases, and the junction held 5 bases outside the gene matches. The CDR3 has 14 residues. Germline V gene data show CDR1 as SGHAT and CDR2 as FQNNGV. This CDR3 is CASSLDRGSGEAFF. The CDR3 DNA follows: TGTGCCAGCAGCTTAGACAGGGGGTCGGGTGAAGCTTTCTTT. Filled out from reference TRBV11-2 and TRBJ1-1, the complete variable domain reads EAGVAQSPRYKIIEKRQSVAFWCNPISGHATLYWYQQILGQGPKLLIQFQNNGVVDDSQLPKDRFSAERLKGVDSTLKIQPAKLEDSAVYLCASSLDRGSGEAFFGQGTRLTVV.

The V gene is TRBV29-1, the J gene TRBJ2-3, with D possibly TRBD1 on 6 matching bases. The germline V and J ends were trimmed by 6 bases and 1 base, with 14 bases remaining between them. The V gene's germline CDR1 is SQVTM and CDR2 ANQGSEA. CDR3 length equals 14 residues. The CDR3 loop reads CSVSAGARTDTQYF. Written as DNA, the CDR3 is TGCAGCGTATCCGCAGGGGCCCGCACAGATACGCAGTATTTT.

The chain couples TRBV19 to TRBJ2-5; 10 positions agree with TRBD2. The V gene end was trimmed by 5 bases and the J gene end by 5 bases; junction bases not matched to a gene: 5. CDR1 and CDR2 from the germline V gene are LNHDA and SQIVND (reference sequence). The CDR3 totals 14 residues. CDR3 in DNA: TGTGCCAGTAGTCCAGGACTAGCGGCGGAGACCCAGTACTTC. The encoded protein is CASSPGLAAETQYF. The entire variable domain, with the rest obtained from reference TRBV19 and TRBJ2-5, is as follows: DGGITQSPKYLFRKEGQNVTLSCEQNLNHDAMYWYRQDPGQGLRLIYYSQIVNDFQKGDIAEGYSVSREKKESFPLTVTSAQKNPTAFYLCASSPGLAAETQYFGPGTRLLVL.